Each of the 17 T cell receptor beta chains below was sequenced from the same sample in a study of blood T cell repertoires in COVID-19. Profiled with immunoSEQ multiplex PCR; TCRdb holds only in-frame clones, not every one. Of roughly 410,000 clones in the sample, more than 70% were seen once. Sequencing input: peripheral blood. These receptors all stem from a man in his forties with acute or convalescent COVID-19.

The chain joins TRBV13 to TRBJ1-1; 8 bases match TRBD1. The V and J ends lost 5 bases and 4 bases, in that order; junction bases with no gene match: 15. In germline, CDR1 is PRHDT, CDR2 FYEKMQ (reference sequence). The CDR3 contains 17 residues. CDR3 in amino acids: CASSANHLSGGSTEAFF. CDR3 in DNA: TGTGCCAGCAGCGCCAACCACCTTTCAGGGGGCTCCACTGAAGCTTTCTTT.

This clone is a singleton in its sample. The chain recombines TRBV7-2 with TRBJ2-7; D perhaps matches TRBD2 (5 bases). V lost 8 bases to trimming and J lost 3 bases, with 11 bases between them. The CDR3 has 12 residues. CDR1 SGHTA and CDR2 FQGNSA come from the germline V gene. The CDR3 nucleotides read TGTGCCAGCGGGAATGGAGGCTACGAGCAGTACTTC. Its translation: CASGNGGYEQYF.

The genes are TRBV10-3 and TRBJ1-2; 11 bases are shared with TRBD1. Losses at the gene ends were 2 bases for V and 3 bases for J; bases not matched to a gene: 5. This CDR3 is built from 16 residues. CDR1 and CDR2 (germline): ENHRY, SYGVKD. CDR3 region: CAISEGTGGIDYGYTF. CDR3 coding DNA: TGTGCCATCAGTGAGGGGACAGGGGGGATAGACTATGGCTACACCTTC.

This clone was seen only a few times. The gene calls are TRBV28 and TRBJ2-7, with 8 bases aligning to TRBD2. V lost 6 bases to trimming and J lost 3 bases; unmatched junction nucleotides: 7. The CDR3 covers 14 residues. Germline CDR1 and CDR2: MDHEN and SYDVKM. CDR3 sequence reads: CASSLRLANYEQYF. In DNA form, the CDR3 reads TGTGCCAGCAGCCTCCGACTAGCGAACTACGAGCAGTACTTC.

This clone appeared a single time. The CDR3 DNA follows: TGTGCCAGCACGATCAGAGGGGGGCAGTTCTTC. It yields the protein CASTIRGGQFF. The V call is TRBV2, the J call TRBJ2-1; tentative D call: TRBD1 (6 bases). Looked up from germline, CDR1 is SNHLY and CDR2 is FYNNEI. CDR3 length: 11 amino acids. Trimming left V 7 bases short and J 12 bases short, with 13 bases between.

The genes are TRBV4-3 and TRBJ1-1, with TRBD1 matching over 9 bases. Germline V gives CDR1 LGHNA, CDR2 YSLEER. The CDR3 has 16 amino acids. The ends lost 3 bases at V and 7 bases at J; junction bases unmatched: 12. The DNA for the CDR3 is TGCGCCAGCAGCCACTCACCCCGGGACAGGGCCGGTGAAGCTTTCTTT. This gives the protein CASSHSPRDRAGEAFF.

CDR3 sequence reads: CSVVLTTDTQYF. Here the CDR3 DNA reads TGCAGCGTTGTGTTAACTACAGATACGCAGTATTTT. The chain combines TRBV29-1 with TRBJ2-3; D call uncertain. This CDR3 has 12 residues. CDR1 SQVTM and CDR2 ANQGSEA come from the germline V gene. Trimming took off 4 bases at V and 3 bases at J, with 8 bases between the two ends.

The chain links TRBV5-1 to TRBJ2-1, with D perhaps TRBD2 (5 bases). V lost 0 bases to trimming and J lost 5 bases, with 9 bases between them. The CDR3 contains 14 residues. Germline values: CDR1 SGHRS, CDR2 YFSETQ. CDR3 coding DNA: TGCGCCAGCAGCTTGGCCCCCGGGAACAATGAGCAGTTCTTC. It codes for CASSLAPGNNEQFF. The full variable domain, in which reference TRBV5-1 and TRBJ2-1 provide the parts outside the CDR3, is KAGVTQTPRYLIKTRGQQVTLSCSPISGHRSVSWYQQTPGQGLQFLFEYFSETQRNKGNFPGRFSGRQFSNSRSEMNVSTLELGDSALYLCASSLAPGNNEQFFGPGTRLTVL.

The CDR3 nucleotides read TGTGCCAGCAGTTTATGGGGACTAGCGGGGGATGAGCAGTTCTTC. This codes for CASSLWGLAGDEQFF. The chain couples TRBV27 to TRBJ2-1, with TRBD2 identical over 14 bases. Per the germline V gene, CDR1 is MNHEY and CDR2 is SMNVEV (reference sequence). The CDR3 extends over 15 amino acids. Losses at the gene ends were 1 base for V and 8 bases for J; bases not matched to a gene: 1.

V usage is TRBV29-1 and J usage is TRBJ2-1; D gene ambiguous. In germline, CDR1 is SQVTM, CDR2 ANQGSEA. CDR3 length: 14 residues. With 1 base removed from V and 0 bases from J, the gap between germline ends came to 7 bases. CDR3 in amino acids: CSVEGLSSYNEQFF. The DNA of the CDR3 is TGCAGCGTTGAAGGGCTCAGCTCCTACAATGAGCAGTTCTTC.

The V call is TRBV18, the J call TRBJ2-5; D is perhaps TRBD1 (6 bases). V was trimmed by 3 bases and J by 3 bases, leaving 14 bases between them. The CDR3 totals 15 residues. Per the germline V gene, CDR1 is KGHSH and CDR2 is LQKENI. Written as DNA, the CDR3 is TGTGCCAGCTCACCTCAATACGGACAGAAAGAGACCCAGTACTTC. Translated: CASSPQYGQKETQYF.

The J gene is TRBJ1-1, the V gene TRBV12-3 or TRBV12-4; D gene uncertain. This CDR3 is 13 amino acids long. Trimming left V 7 bases short and J 3 bases short, with 12 bases between. CDR3 sequence (DNA): TGTGCCAGCACCTCCCTGTCGGACACTGAAGCTTTCTTT. This codes for CASTSLSDTEAFF.

V usage is TRBV14 and J usage is TRBJ2-1, with TRBD2 identical over 11 bases. Trimming cost V 0 bases and J 1 base; bases outside gene matches: 17. Germline V CDR1 and CDR2: SGHDN, FVKESK. The CDR3 is 22 amino acids. The CDR3 nucleotides are TGTGCCAGCAGCCAAGAGTTGGGGTTTAGGGCTAGCGGGAGGAGGTCCTACAATGAGCAGTTCTTC. This translates into CASSQELGFRASGRRSYNEQFF.

The CDR3 protein is CASSPAPHLEKLFF. Written as DNA, the CDR3 is TGTGCCAGCAGCCCCGCCCCCCACTTAGAAAAACTGTTTTTT. The chain is built from TRBV9 and TRBJ1-4; no clear D gene. Germline CDR1 reads SGDLS; CDR2 reads YYNGEE. The ends were cut back, 4 bases at V and 8 bases at J, with 15 bases in the middle. The CDR3 extends over 14 amino acids.

This clone came up a few times. The chain couples TRBV5-4 to TRBJ2-2; D remains ambiguous. Per germline, CDR1 SGHNT and CDR2 YYREEE (reference sequence). The CDR3 consists of 14 residues. Trimming removed 4 bases at V and 0 bases at J, with 7 bases between. The CDR3 nucleotides are TGTGCCAGCAGCACAGCAACGAACACCGGGGAGCTGTTTTTT. Translated, it gives CASSTATNTGELFF.

This chain links TRBV4-1 with TRBJ1-5; D is possibly TRBD1 (6 bases). Germline V gives CDR1 MGHRA, CDR2 YSYEKL. This CDR3 spans 15 amino acids. V was clipped by 3 bases and J by 0 bases, with 9 bases between them. CDR3 in DNA: TGCGCCAGCAGCCAGGGGACAATTAGCAATCAGCCCCAGCATTTT. As protein: CASSQGTISNQPQHF.

The V call is TRBV7-2, the J call TRBJ2-3; no firm D call. Germline loops: CDR1 SGHTA, CDR2 FQGNSA. The CDR3 runs 13 residues. V lost 0 bases to trimming and J lost 5 bases, with 6 bases between them. CDR3 nucleotide sequence: TGTGCCAGCAGCTTAGCGCGTAAAGATACGCAGTATTTT. Protein product: CASSLARKDTQYF.